These 4 T cell receptor beta chains share one sample of origin, sequenced in a study of blood T cell repertoires in COVID-19. Repertoires were generated with immunoSEQ multiplex PCR, while TCRdb's copy carries only in-frame clones and drops some. The table shows some 290,000 clones, with over 80% occurring only once. The specimen sequenced was peripheral blood. The receptor set was obtained from a man in his sixties who had recovered from COVID-19.

The V gene is TRBV15, the J gene TRBJ1-5; perhaps TRBD1 as D (5 bases). This CDR3 comprises 17 residues. Between the trimmed V and J ends, which lost 1 base and 2 bases, there was a span of 15 bases. The germline gives CDR1 LNHNV, CDR2 YYDKDF (reference sequence). The CDR3 spells CATSRADSSGGNQPQHF. CDR3 in DNA: TGTGCCACCAGCAGAGCCGACAGTTCGGGTGGCAATCAGCCCCAGCATTTT.

The rearrangement joins TRBV27 to TRBJ2-7; D is uncertain. The V end was cut by 8 bases, the J end by 3 bases, with 8 bases between. The CDR3 spans 11 residues. The V gene's germline CDR1 is MNHEY and CDR2 SMNVEV (reference sequence). CDR3 protein: CASYLNYEQYF. CDR3 DNA sequence: TGTGCCAGCTATTTAAACTACGAGCAGTACTTC.

This sequence joins TRBV9 and TRBJ2-5; weak D call: TRBD1 (6 bases). The ends were cut back, 2 bases at V and 3 bases at J, with 11 bases in the middle. The CDR3 has 14 amino acids. CDR1 and CDR2 from the germline V gene are SGDLS and YYNGEE. CDR3 residues: CASSVGTNEETQYF. In DNA form, the CDR3 reads TGTGCCAGCAGCGTTGGGACAAATGAAGAGACCCAGTACTTC.

The J gene is TRBJ1-4, the V gene TRBV5-1, with D unclear. Trimming took 1 base from V and 0 from J, leaving 10 bases between them. Germline V gene sequence: CDR1 SGHRS, CDR2 YFSETQ. This CDR3 comprises 16 residues. Here the CDR3 DNA reads TGCGCCAGCAGCTTGTTTCCGGGGACAACTAATGAAAAACTGTTTTTT. Translating gives CASSLFPGTTNEKLFF.